This T cell receptor (beta chain) appears in the sequencing data of a study of post-analysis software for immune sequencing data. General study results and limits: In patients, TRBV5-6, TRBV5-1 and TRBV20-1 belonged to roughly five TRBV segments found more frequently than in controls.

Comment on this clonotype: The antigen is unknown.

Sequencing libraries made from TCR beta cDNA carried unique molecular identifiers. One entry per CDR3 protein results from TCRdb running MiXCR on the PCR reads. The sample carries approximately 570,000 distinct CDR3 sequences, 44% recorded once. Germline values: CDR1 SGHRS, CDR2 YFSETQ. This CDR3 spans 14 amino acids. This clonotype was sampled from a girl aged 10-17 years with multiple sclerosis. The chain recombines TRBV5-1 with TRBJ2-5; 7 bases agree with TRBD1. The J call is in doubt because the DNA end fits TRBJ2-7 better. Material: blood. The CDR3 is CASSGGYRGDEQYF. The CDR3 DNA follows: TGCGCCAGCAGCGGCGGCTACAGGGGCGACGAGCAGTACTTC.